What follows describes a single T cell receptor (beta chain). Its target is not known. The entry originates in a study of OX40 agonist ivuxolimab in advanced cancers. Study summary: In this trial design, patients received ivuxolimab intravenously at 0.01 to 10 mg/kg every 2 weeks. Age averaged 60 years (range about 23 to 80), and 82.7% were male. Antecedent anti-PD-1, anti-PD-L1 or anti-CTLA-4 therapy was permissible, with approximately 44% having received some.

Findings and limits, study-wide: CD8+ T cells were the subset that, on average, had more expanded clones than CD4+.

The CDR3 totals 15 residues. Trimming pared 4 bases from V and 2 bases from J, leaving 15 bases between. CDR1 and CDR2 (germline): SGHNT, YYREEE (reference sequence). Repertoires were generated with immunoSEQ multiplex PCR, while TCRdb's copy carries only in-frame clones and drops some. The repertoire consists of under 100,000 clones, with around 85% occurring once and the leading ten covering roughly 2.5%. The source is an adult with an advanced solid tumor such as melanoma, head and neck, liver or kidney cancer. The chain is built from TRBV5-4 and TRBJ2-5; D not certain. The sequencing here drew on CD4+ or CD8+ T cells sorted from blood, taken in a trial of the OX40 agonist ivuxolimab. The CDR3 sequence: CASSLGQAAQETQYF. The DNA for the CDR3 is TGTGCCAGCAGCCTTGGGCAGGCGGCTCAAGAGACCCAGTACTTC.